Sequencing of this T cell receptor (beta chain) was carried out in a study of T-cell reconstitution after alpha-beta-depleted transplantation in children. V was clipped by 8 bases and J by 3 bases; unmatched bases: 7. The CDR3 consists of 13 residues. Looked up from germline, CDR1 is SQVTM and CDR2 is ANQGSEA. The library targeted TCRbeta and was prepared with unique molecular identifiers. One entry per CDR3 protein results from TCRdb running MiXCR on the PCR reads. Here the sample spans about 500,000 distinct CDR3 sequences, approximately 30% being singletons. The chain links TRBV29-1 to TRBJ1-3; 7 nucleotides line up with TRBD1. The sequence was obtained from a human donor who donated a stem cell graft to a child with aplastic anemia. Sequences were derived from PBMCs from the stem cell graft donor, sampled from the stem cell graft. Here the CDR3 DNA reads TGCAGCATCCCGACAGGGAGTGGAAACACCATATATTTT. It codes for CSIPTGSGNTIYF.